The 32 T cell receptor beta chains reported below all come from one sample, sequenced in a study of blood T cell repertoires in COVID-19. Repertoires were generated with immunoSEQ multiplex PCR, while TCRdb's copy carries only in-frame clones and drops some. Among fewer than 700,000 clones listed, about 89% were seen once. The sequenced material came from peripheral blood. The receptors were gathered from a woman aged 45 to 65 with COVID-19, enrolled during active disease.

The CDR3 nucleotides are TGCGCCAGCAGCAGTTGGGGGGAAGGAAACACCATATATTTT. Translated, it gives CASSSWGEGNTIYF. The rearrangement links TRBV5-1 to TRBJ1-3; TRBD1 might be the D (5 bases). V was trimmed by 4 bases and J by 4 bases, leaving 12 bases between them. Germline V lookup: CDR1 SGHRS, CDR2 YFSETQ. This CDR3 is built from 14 residues. Based on the CDR3 plus reference TRBV5-1 and TRBJ1-3, the full variable domain is KAGVTQTPRYLIKTRGQQVTLSCSPISGHRSVSWYQQTPGQGLQFLFEYFSETQRNKGNFPGRFSGRQFSNSRSEMNVSTLELGDSALYLCASSSWGEGNTIYFGEGSWLTVV.

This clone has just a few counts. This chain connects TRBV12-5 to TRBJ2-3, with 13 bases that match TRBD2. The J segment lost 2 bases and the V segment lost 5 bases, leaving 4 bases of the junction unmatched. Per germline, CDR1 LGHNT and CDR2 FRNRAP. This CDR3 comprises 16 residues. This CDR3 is CASGQGLAGTTDTQYF. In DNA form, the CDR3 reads TGTGCTAGTGGTCAGGGACTAGCGGGGACCACAGATACGCAGTATTTT.

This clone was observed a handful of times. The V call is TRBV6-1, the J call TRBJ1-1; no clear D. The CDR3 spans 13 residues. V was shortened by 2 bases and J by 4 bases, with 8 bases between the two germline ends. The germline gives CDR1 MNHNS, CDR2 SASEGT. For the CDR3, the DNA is TGTGCCAGCAGTGAACTACGAATCACTGAAGCTTTCTTT. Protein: CASSELRITEAFF.

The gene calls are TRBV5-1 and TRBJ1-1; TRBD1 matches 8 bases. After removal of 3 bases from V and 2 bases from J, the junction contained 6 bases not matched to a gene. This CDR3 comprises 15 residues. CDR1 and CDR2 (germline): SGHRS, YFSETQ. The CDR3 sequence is CASSSRTGRNTEAFF. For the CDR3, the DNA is TGCGCCAGCAGCTCTCGGACAGGGAGAAACACTGAAGCTTTCTTT.

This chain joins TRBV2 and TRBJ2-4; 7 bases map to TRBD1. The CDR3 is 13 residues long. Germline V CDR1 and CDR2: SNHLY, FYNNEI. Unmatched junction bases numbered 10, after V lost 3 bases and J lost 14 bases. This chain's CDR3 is CASSERSTGVEYF. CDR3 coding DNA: TGTGCCAGCAGTGAGCGATCAACAGGGGTCGAGTACTTC.

The chain's CDR3 is CASSSGEGSPLHF. In DNA, the CDR3 is TGTGCCAGCAGCTCAGGGGAGGGTTCACCCCTCCACTTT. The gene calls are TRBV5-4 and TRBJ1-6; tentative D call: TRBD1 (6 bases). The germline V gene has CDR1 SGHNT and CDR2 YYREEE (reference sequence). The CDR3 is made up of 13 amino acids. V gave up 3 bases and J gave up 9 bases, with 10 bases separating them.

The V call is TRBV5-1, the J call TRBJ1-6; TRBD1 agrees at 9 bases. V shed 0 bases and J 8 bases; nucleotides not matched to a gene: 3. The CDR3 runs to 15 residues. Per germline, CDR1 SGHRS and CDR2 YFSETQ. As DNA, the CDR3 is TGCGCCAGCAGCTTGGGACAGGGGGACGATTCACCCCTCCACTTT. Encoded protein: CASSLGQGDDSPLHF.

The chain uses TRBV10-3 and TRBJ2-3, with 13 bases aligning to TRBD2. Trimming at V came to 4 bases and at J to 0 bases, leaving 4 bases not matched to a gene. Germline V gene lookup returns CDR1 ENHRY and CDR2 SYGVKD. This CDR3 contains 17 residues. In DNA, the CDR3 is TGTGCCATCAGTGGGACTAGCGGGAGCTCTAGCACAGATACGCAGTATTTT. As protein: CAISGTSGSSSTDTQYF.

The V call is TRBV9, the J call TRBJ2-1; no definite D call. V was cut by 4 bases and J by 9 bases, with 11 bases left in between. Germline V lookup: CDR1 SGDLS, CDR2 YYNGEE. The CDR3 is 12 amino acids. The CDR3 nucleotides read TGTGCCAGCAGCCCCCCGGAGACTGAGCAGTTCTTC. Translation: CASSPPETEQFF.

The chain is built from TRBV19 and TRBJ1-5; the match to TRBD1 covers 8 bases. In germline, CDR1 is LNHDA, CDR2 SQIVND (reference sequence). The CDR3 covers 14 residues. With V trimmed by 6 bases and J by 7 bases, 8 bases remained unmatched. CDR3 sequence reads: CASREDRGHQPQHF. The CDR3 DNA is TGTGCCAGTAGAGAAGACAGGGGACACCAGCCCCAGCATTTT. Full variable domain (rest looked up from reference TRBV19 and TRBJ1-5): DGGITQSPKYLFRKEGQNVTLSCEQNLNHDAMYWYRQDPGQGLRLIYYSQIVNDFQKGDIAEGYSVSREKKESFPLTVTSAQKNPTAFYLCASREDRGHQPQHFGDGTRLSIL.

The CDR3 reads CASSWGGLQETQYF. The CDR3, as DNA: TGTGCCAGCAGCTGGGGGGGACTGCAAGAGACCCAGTACTTC. The chain is built from TRBV7-2 and TRBJ2-5; 7 nucleotides line up with TRBD2. With 4 bases clipped from V and 2 bases from J, the junction kept 4 bases outside the gene matches. This CDR3 comprises 14 residues. The germline gives CDR1 SGHTA, CDR2 FQGNSA.

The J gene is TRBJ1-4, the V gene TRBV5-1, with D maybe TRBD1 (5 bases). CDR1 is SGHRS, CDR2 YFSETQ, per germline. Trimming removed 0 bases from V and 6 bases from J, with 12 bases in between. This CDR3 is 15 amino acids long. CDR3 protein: CASSLAGVLDEKLFF. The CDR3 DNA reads TGCGCCAGCAGCTTGGCGGGGGTATTGGATGAAAAACTGTTTTTT.

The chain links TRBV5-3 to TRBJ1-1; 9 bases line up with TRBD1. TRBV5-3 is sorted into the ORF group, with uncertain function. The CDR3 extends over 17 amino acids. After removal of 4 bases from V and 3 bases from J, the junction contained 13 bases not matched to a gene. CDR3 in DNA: TGTGCCAGAAGCGTTTCCGGGACAGGGAAGAGGGACACTGAAGCTTTCTTT. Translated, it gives CARSVSGTGKRDTEAFF.

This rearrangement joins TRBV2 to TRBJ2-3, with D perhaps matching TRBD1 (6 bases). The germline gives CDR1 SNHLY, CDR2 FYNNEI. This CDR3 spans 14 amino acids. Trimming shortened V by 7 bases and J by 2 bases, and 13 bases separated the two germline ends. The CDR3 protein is CASKQDSLTDTQYF. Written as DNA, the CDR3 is TGTGCCAGCAAACAGGACAGCCTCACAGATACGCAGTATTTT.

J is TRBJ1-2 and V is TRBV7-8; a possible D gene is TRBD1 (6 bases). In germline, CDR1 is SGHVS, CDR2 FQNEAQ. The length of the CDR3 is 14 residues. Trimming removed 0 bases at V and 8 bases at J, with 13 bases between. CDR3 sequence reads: CASSLAQGMKGYTF. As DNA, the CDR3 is TGTGCCAGCAGCTTAGCACAGGGTATGAAAGGCTACACCTTC. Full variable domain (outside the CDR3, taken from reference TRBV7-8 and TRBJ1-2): GAGVSQSPRYKVAKRGQDVALRCDPISGHVSLFWYQQALGQGPEFLTYFQNEAQLDKSGLPSDRFFAERPEGSVSTLKIQRTQQEDSAVYLCASSLAQGMKGYTFGSGTRLTVV.

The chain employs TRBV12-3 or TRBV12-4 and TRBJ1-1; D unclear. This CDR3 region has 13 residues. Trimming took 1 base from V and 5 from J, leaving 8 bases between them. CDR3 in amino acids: CASSLVSGTEAFF. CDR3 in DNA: TGTGCCAGCAGTTTAGTGTCGGGTACTGAAGCTTTCTTT.

CDR3 residues: CASSLPTGRPYEQYF. For the CDR3, the DNA is TGTGCCAGCAGCTTACCAACGGGGAGGCCTTACGAGCAGTACTTC. V is TRBV11-2 and J is TRBJ2-7; maybe TRBD2 (6 bases). V was shortened by 2 bases and J by 4 bases, with 15 bases between the two germline ends. CDR1 is SGHAT, CDR2 FQNNGV, per germline. CDR3 length equals 15 residues.

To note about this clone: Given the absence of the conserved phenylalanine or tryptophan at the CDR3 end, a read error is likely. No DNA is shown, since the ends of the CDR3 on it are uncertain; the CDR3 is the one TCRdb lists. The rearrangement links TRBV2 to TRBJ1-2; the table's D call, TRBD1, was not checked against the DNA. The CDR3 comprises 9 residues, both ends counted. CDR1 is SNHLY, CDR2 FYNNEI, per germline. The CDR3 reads CASSSQGLR.

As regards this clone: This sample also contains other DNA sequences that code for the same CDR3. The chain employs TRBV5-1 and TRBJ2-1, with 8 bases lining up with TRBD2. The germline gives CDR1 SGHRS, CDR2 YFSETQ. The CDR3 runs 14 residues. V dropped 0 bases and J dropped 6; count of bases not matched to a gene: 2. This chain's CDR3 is CASSLGLAGNEQFF. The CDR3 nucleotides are TGCGCCAGCAGCTTGGGGCTAGCGGGCAATGAGCAGTTCTTC.

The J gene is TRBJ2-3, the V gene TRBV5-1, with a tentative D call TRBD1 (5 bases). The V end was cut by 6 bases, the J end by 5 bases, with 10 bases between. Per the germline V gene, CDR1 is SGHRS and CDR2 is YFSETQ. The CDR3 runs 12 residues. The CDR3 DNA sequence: TGCGCCAGCACAGGGAATGGAGATACGCAGTATTTT. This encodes CASTGNGDTQYF.

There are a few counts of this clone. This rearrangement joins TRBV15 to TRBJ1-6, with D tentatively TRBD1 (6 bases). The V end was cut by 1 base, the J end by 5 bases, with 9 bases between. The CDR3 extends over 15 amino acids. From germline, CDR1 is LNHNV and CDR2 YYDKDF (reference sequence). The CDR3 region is CATSRGQVDNSPLHF. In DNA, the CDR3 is TGTGCCACCAGCAGAGGACAGGTAGATAATTCACCCCTCCACTTT.

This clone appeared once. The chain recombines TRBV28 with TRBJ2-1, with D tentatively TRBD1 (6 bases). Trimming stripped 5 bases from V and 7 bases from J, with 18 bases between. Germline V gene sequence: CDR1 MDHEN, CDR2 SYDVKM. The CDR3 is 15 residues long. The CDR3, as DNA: TGTGCCAGCAGTCGCCCCGGACAGCTCGGGAATGAGCAGTTCTTC. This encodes CASSRPGQLGNEQFF. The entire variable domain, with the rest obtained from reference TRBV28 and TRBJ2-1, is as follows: DVKVTQSSRYLVKRTGEKVFLECVQDMDHENMFWYRQDPGLGLRLIYFSYDVKMKEKGDIPEGYSVSREKKERFSLILESASTNQTSMYLCASSRPGQLGNEQFFGPGTRLTVL.

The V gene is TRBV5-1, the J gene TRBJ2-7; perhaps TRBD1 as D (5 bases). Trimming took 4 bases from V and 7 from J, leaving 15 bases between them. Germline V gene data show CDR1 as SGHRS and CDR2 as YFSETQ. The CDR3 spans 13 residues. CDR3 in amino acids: CASSEGAPLEQYF. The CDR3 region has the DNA TGCGCCAGCAGCGAAGGGGCCCCCCTTGAGCAGTACTTC.

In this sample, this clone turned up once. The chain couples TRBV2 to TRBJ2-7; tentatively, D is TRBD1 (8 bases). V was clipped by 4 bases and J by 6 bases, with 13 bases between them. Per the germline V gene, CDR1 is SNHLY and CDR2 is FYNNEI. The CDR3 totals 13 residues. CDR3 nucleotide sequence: TGTGCCAGCAGTGTGGACAGGGAGGGCGAGCAGTACTTC. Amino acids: CASSVDREGEQYF. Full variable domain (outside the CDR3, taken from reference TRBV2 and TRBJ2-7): EPEVTQTPSHQVTQMGQEVILRCVPISNHLYFYWYRQILGQKVEFLVSFYNNEISEKSEIFDDQFSVERPDGSNFTLKIRSTKLEDSAMYFCASSVDREGEQYFGPGTRLTVT.

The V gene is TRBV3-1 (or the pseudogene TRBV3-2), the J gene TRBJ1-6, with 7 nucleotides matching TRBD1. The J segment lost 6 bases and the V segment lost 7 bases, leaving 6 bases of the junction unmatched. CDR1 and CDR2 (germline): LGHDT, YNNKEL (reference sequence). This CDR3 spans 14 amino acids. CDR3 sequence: CASTMGQTNSPLHF. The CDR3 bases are TGTGCCAGCACAATGGGACAGACTAATTCACCCCTCCACTTT.

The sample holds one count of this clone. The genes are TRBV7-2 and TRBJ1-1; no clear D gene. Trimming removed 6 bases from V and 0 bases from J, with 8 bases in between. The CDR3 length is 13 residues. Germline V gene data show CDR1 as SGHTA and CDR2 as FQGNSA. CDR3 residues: CASSFYLNTEAFF. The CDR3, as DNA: TGTGCCAGCAGTTTTTACTTGAACACTGAAGCTTTCTTT.

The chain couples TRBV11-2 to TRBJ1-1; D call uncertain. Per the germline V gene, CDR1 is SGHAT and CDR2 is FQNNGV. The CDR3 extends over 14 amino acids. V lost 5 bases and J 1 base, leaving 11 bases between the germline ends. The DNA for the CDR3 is TGTGCCAGCAGCCCTCCGCGAGGGAACACTGAAGCTTTCTTT. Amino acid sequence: CASSPPRGNTEAFF.

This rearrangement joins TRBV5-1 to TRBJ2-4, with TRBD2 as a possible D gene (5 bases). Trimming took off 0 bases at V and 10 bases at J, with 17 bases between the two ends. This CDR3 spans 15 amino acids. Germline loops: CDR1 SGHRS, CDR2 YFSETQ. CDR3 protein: CASSLESGVLGIQYF. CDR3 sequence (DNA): TGCGCCAGCAGCTTGGAAAGCGGTGTCCTGGGGATTCAGTACTTC.

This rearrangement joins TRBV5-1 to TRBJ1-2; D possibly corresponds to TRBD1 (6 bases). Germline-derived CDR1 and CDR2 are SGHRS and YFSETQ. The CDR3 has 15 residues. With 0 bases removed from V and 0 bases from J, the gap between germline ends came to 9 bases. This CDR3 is CASSLGTVTNYGYTF. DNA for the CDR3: TGCGCCAGCAGCTTGGGGACAGTGACTAACTATGGCTACACCTTC. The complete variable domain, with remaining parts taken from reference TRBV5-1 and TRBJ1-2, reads KAGVTQTPRYLIKTRGQQVTLSCSPISGHRSVSWYQQTPGQGLQFLFEYFSETQRNKGNFPGRFSGRQFSNSRSEMNVSTLELGDSALYLCASSLGTVTNYGYTFGSGTRLTVV.

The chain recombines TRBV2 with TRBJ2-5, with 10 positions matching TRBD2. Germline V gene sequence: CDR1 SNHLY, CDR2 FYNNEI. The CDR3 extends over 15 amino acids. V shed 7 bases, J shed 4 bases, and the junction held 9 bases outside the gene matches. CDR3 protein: CASKESGGAGETQYF. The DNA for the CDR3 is TGTGCCAGCAAGGAGAGCGGGGGGGCCGGAGAGACCCAGTACTTC.

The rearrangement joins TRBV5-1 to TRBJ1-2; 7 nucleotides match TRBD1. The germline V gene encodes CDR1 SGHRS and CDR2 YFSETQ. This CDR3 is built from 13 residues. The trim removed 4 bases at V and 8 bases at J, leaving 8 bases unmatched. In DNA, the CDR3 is TGCGCCAGCAGCCCCTTACAGGGGAAGGGCTACACCTTC. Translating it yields CASSPLQGKGYTF.

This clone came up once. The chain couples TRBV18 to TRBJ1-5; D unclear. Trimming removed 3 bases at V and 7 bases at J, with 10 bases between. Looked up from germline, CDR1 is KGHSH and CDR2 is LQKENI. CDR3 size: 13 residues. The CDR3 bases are TGTGCCAGCTCACCCACATCCCAGCAGCCCCAGCATTTT. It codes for CASSPTSQQPQHF.